The clone carrying this T cell receptor (beta chain) appeared many times. Its antigen is not identified. Germline loops: CDR1 SGHTS, CDR2 YDEGEE. There are 18 residues in the CDR3. After removal of 4 bases from V and 5 bases from J, the junction contained 18 bases not matched to a gene. Aged 18 to 65, the patients had hyperthyroidism that was newly diagnosed and had lasted under 2 months. This sample was included in a study of T cells in Graves' hyperthyroidism and ophthalmopathy. General observations from the study: Blood shared most expanded thyroid clonotypes above 0.001.

The source material, RNA transcripts, was used to amplify TCR beta CDR3 regions. HTBI primers were employed in a first-round RT-PCR of the TCR CDR3. TCRdb reanalysed the multiplex PCR reads using MiXCR and keeps one entry per CDR3 protein. Of more than 450,000 distinct CDR3 sequences detected, about 15% appear once; the ten largest clones hold roughly 13%. The specimen was blood. V gene TRBV5-8 combines with J gene TRBJ2-5; 9 positions agree with TRBD1. The TCR comes from a woman aged 40 to 55 with Graves' hyperthyroidism. The DNA for the CDR3 is TGTGCCAGCAGCCCTGCCCCCCAGACAGGGGGTGTCCGGGAGACCCAGTACTTC. This gives the protein CASSPAPQTGGVRETQYF.